These T cell receptor beta chains were read from a single sample in a study of blood T cell repertoires in COVID-19. Assay used: immunoSEQ multiplex PCR; TCRdb lists only in-frame clones, some missing. Of about 190,000 clones in the sample, approximately 88% are singletons; the top ten hold around 7%. Specimen: peripheral blood. The origin of the receptors is a middle-aged man with acute or convalescent COVID-19. Both conserved end residues are part of each CDR3. D genes are given only for firm matches. Only part of the rows carry a size: once, few, many, or a class if the clone is expanded.

j_gene | d_gene | abundance | v_gene | CDR3aa | CDR3nt
TRBJ1-5 | - | - | TRBV6-5 | CASTPLVYQPQHF | TGTGCCAGCACCCCACTAGTGTATCAGCCCCAGCATTTT
TRBJ1-1 | - | - | TRBV19 | CASSIDKAFF | TGTGCCAGTAGTATAGATAAAGCTTTCTTT
TRBJ2-3 | - | once | TRBV5-1 | CASSLGGGGTDTQYF | TGCGCCAGCAGCTTGGGAGGAGGAGGCACAGATACGCAGTATTTT
TRBJ2-7 | TRBD1 | - | TRBV7-9 | CASSGDGTVLTYEQYF | TGTGCCAGCAGCGGGGACGGGACAGTCCTTACCTACGAGCAGTACTTC
TRBJ2-2 | - | - | TRBV28 | CASSAGLKAGELFF | TGTGCCAGCAGTGCGGGGTTGAAGGCCGGGGAGCTGTTTTTT
TRBJ2-1 | TRBD1 | - | TRBV24-1 | CATSDPGQGASYNEQFF | TGTGCCACCAGTGACCCGGGACAGGGGGCCTCCTACAATGAGCAGTTCTTC
TRBJ2-5 | TRBD1 | - | TRBV5-5 | CASSPGTDQETQYF | TGTGCCAGCAGCCCCGGGACAGACCAAGAGACCCAGTACTTC
TRBJ1-2 | - | - | TRBV5-4 | CASSLRGGGYTF | TGTGCCAGCAGCTTGCGGGGAGGCGGCTACACCTTC
TRBJ2-7 | TRBD1 | - | TRBV6-6 | CASSSPRDSRTYEQYF | TGTGCCAGCAGCTCTCCCCGGGACAGCCGAACCTACGAGCAGTACTTC
TRBJ1-4 | TRBD1 | - | TRBV7-9 | CASSLGPGGHRNEKLFF | TGTGCCAGCAGCTTAGGGCCAGGGGGCCATAGGAATGAAAAACTGTTTTTT
TRBJ1-4 | - | - | TRBV12-3/TRBV12-4 | CASRLPGEKLFF | TGTGCCAGCAGGCTCCCGGGTGAAAAACTGTTTTTT
TRBJ1-1 | - | - | TRBV7-9 | CASSITPEAAFF | TGTGCCAGCAGCATTACCCCAGAGGCAGCTTTCTTT
TRBJ1-2 | TRBD1 | - | TRBV30 | CAWSLTGTDYGYTF | TGTGCCTGGAGTCTAACCGGGACAGACTATGGCTACACCTTC
TRBJ1-1 | - | - | TRBV10-3 | CAISGVSGSEAFF | TGTGCCATCAGTGGGGTGTCGGGATCTGAAGCTTTCTTT
TRBJ2-5 | - | - | TRBV6-5 | CASTQDTQETQYF | TGTGCCAGCACCCAGGACACCCAAGAGACCCAGTACTTC
TRBJ2-2 | TRBD2 | - | TRBV11-2 | CASSFPRGGQGGELFF | TGTGCCAGCAGCTTCCCCCGGGGGGGGCAAGGCGGGGAGCTGTTTTTT
TRBJ2-2 | - | - | TRBV21-1 | CASSKVAVAGNTGELFF | TGTGCCAGCAGCAAAGTGGCCGTCGCGGGTAACACCGGGGAGCTGTTTTTT
TRBJ1-1 | TRBD1 | - | TRBV4-1 | CASSQNRGLNTEAFF | TGCGCCAGCAGCCAAAACAGGGGTTTGAACACTGAAGCTTTCTTT
TRBJ1-2 | TRBD1 | - | TRBV24-1 | CATSGPDRGRGYTF | TGTGCCACCAGTGGCCCCGACAGGGGTAGAGGCTACACCTTC
TRBJ1-1 | - | - | TRBV28 | CASSWAPGGITEAFF | TGTGCCAGCAGTTGGGCCCCCGGGGGTATCACTGAAGCTTTCTTT
TRBJ2-7 | - | - | TRBV5-6 | CASSLGGRFGEQYF | TGTGCCAGCAGCTTGGGGGGGCGGTTCGGCGAGCAGTACTTC
TRBJ1-6 | TRBD1 | - | TRBV4-1 | CASSLYRGRGSSPLHF | TGCGCCAGCAGCCTGTACAGGGGGCGTGGAAGCTCACCCCTCCACTTT
TRBJ2-7 | TRBD1 | - | TRBV28 | CASSSPGQGTRHEQYF | TGTGCCAGCAGTTCGCCGGGACAGGGGACGAGACACGAGCAGTACTTC